This T cell receptor (beta chain) was retrieved from a study of T cells in Graves' hyperthyroidism and ophthalmopathy. Researchers amplified the TCR beta CDR3 regions from RNA transcripts. Primed by the HTBI set, a first-round RT-PCR was run on the TCR CDR3. TCRdb passed the multiplex PCR reads through MiXCR, listing each CDR3 protein once. The table records a few hundred thousand distinct CDR3 sequences, about 20% of them present only once. Broader study findings: The model identified upcoming ophthalmopathy a median approximately seven months ahead of onset. Researchers found most expanded thyroid clonotypes above 0.001 in blood as well.

To note about this clonotype: What it binds is not known.

Calling Graves' hyperthyroidism stable meant ophthalmopathy did not progress within 18 months. CDR3 length: 16 residues. Trimming removed 0 bases from V and 6 bases from J; junction bases left unmatched: 7. Germline loops: CDR1 LGHNA, CDR2 YNFKEQ. Input material: blood. This TCR was sampled from a woman aged 45-65 years with Graves' hyperthyroidism. The rearrangement links TRBV4-2 to TRBJ2-1; TRBD2 matches at 8 bases. CDR3 sequence (DNA): TGTGCCAGCAGCCAAGATGACCGGGAGGGCCGCAATGAGCAGTTCTTC. Translating gives CASSQDDREGRNEQFF.